A selection of T cell receptor beta chains follows, all from one sample in a study of blood T cell repertoires in COVID-19. TCRdb's table, derived via immunoSEQ multiplex PCR, lists solely in-frame clones and lacks some. The sample consists of approximately 130,000 clones, more than 80% of them appearing once. The source material was peripheral blood. The origin of the receptors is a human donor in a cohort sampled during active COVID-19. CDR3s include the opening cysteine and the closing phenylalanine or tryptophan. The order of the fields is clone size, D gene, V gene, J gene, CDR3 DNA, CDR3 protein. The D gene is left open where the match is weak. Some rows mark clone size as missing; the rest say once, few, many or name a class of expanded clone.

size: .; D: TRBD2; V: TRBV7-8; J: TRBJ2-1; DNA: TGTGCCAGCAGCTTAGCCGGATCAGCGGGGGGGTTCTACAATGAGCAGTTCTTC; CDR3: CASSLAGSAGGFYNEQFF
size: .; D: TRBD2; V: TRBV7-7; J: TRBJ2-1; DNA: TGTGCTAGCAGCCCAGCGCCTAGCGGGCGTCTTCTTATCGGCAATGAGCAGTTCTTC; CDR3: CASSPAPSGRLLIGNEQFF
size: .; D: .; V: TRBV9; J: TRBJ2-7; DNA: TGTGCCAGCAGCGTAGAGGGGGTCTGGGGTGGCGAGCAGTACTTC; CDR3: CASSVEGVWGGEQYF
size: .; D: TRBD1; V: TRBV5-6; J: TRBJ1-1; DNA: TGTGCCAGCAGCCTGCAGGGGGTCAAGACTGAAGCTTTCTTT; CDR3: CASSLQGVKTEAFF
size: once; D: TRBD1; V: TRBV2; J: TRBJ2-5; DNA: TGTGCCAGCAGTGAGGAGGACAGGCCCGGAGAGACCCAGTACTTC; CDR3: CASSEEDRPGETQYF
size: .; D: .; V: TRBV9; J: TRBJ1-5; DNA: TGTGCCAGCAGCGTAGGTACAGGTGATCAGCCCCAGCATTTT; CDR3: CASSVGTGDQPQHF
size: once; D: TRBD1; V: TRBV10-3; J: TRBJ1-5; DNA: TGTGCCATCAGTGAGTCGAGGGGCCAGGGGGATCAGCCCCAGCATTTT; CDR3: CAISESRGQGDQPQHF
size: .; D: TRBD1; V: TRBV2; J: TRBJ2-7; DNA: TGTGCCAGCAGATTGGGACAGGCACTTTACGAGCAGTACTTC; CDR3: CASRLGQALYEQYF
size: .; D: .; V: TRBV2; J: TRBJ1-1; DNA: TGTGCCAGCAGGGGGGACTGGAACACTGAAGCTTTCTTT; CDR3: CASRGDWNTEAFF
size: few; D: .; V: TRBV6-5; J: TRBJ2-5; DNA: TGTGCCAGCAACCGTCCTGGGGGGTCCCAAGAGACCCAGTACTTC; CDR3: CASNRPGGSQETQYF
size: few; D: TRBD1; V: TRBV6-5; J: TRBJ2-7; DNA: TGTGCCAGCAGTCCCGGACAGGCCGCCTTGGAGCAGTACTTC; CDR3: CASSPGQAALEQYF
size: .; D: .; V: TRBV19; J: TRBJ1-2; DNA: TGTGCCAGTAGTATCCGCGGGGGTGGCTACACCTTC; CDR3: CASSIRGGGYTF
size: .; D: TRBD1; V: TRBV9; J: TRBJ1-3; DNA: TGTGCCAGCAGCGAGAGCCCAGGGGGCGCGGTCTCTGGAAACACCATATATTTT; CDR3: CASSESPGGAVSGNTIYF
size: .; D: .; V: TRBV19; J: TRBJ1-3; DNA: TGTGCCAGTAGTCTCGGTTCTGGAAACACCATATATTTT; CDR3: CASSLGSGNTIYF
size: .; D: .; V: TRBV7-3; J: TRBJ2-1; DNA: TGTGCCAGCAGCCCAGGGGCGGTCCCCAACAATGAGCAGTTCTTC; CDR3: CASSPGAVPNNEQFF
size: .; D: TRBD1; V: TRBV3-1/TRBV3-2; J: TRBJ1-6; DNA: TGTGCCAGCAGCCAAGGGACAGGGCCGGACACATACTGGGGTTCACCCCTCCACTTT; CDR3: CASSQGTGPDTYWGSPLHF
size: .; D: TRBD2; V: TRBV6-2/TRBV6-3; J: TRBJ2-3; DNA: TGTGCCAGCAGTTACACGGGAGGAAGTACGCAGTATTTT; CDR3: CASSYTGGSTQYF
size: few; D: TRBD1; V: TRBV19; J: TRBJ2-7; DNA: TGTGCCAGTAGGCCGGGACAGAGCTCCTACGAGCAGTACTTC; CDR3: CASRPGQSSYEQYF
size: .; D: .; V: TRBV5-1; J: TRBJ1-2; DNA: TGCGCCAGCAGTAATGGACCCTTCCGGAGGGGCTACACCTTC; CDR3: CASSNGPFRRGYTF
size: .; D: .; V: TRBV7-2; J: TRBJ2-3; DNA: TGTGCCAGCTCCCGTGGGGCAGGTACGCAGTATTTT; CDR3: CASSRGAGTQYF
size: .; D: .; V: TRBV6-2/TRBV6-3; J: TRBJ1-2; DNA: TGTGCCAGCAGTCGACAGGCAACTAACTATGGCTACACCTTC; CDR3: CASSRQATNYGYTF
size: .; D: .; V: TRBV9; J: TRBJ1-3; DNA: TGTGCCAGCAGCTTAGTAGGTAGCAACACCATATATTTT; CDR3: CASSLVGSNTIYF
size: .; D: TRBD1; V: TRBV6-5; J: TRBJ1-5; DNA: TGTGCCAGCAGTTACAGCGACAGGGTTCGGCAGCCCCAGCATTTT; CDR3: CASSYSDRVRQPQHF
size: .; D: .; V: TRBV3-1/TRBV3-2; J: TRBJ1-2; DNA: TGTGCCAGCAGCCAATCGGACAGAGACTATGGCTACACCTTC; CDR3: CASSQSDRDYGYTF
size: .; D: .; V: TRBV29-1; J: TRBJ2-5; DNA: TGCAGCGTTGAAGATCGAGAGACAGCGAAAGAGACCCAGTACTTC; CDR3: CSVEDRETAKETQYF
size: .; D: .; V: TRBV20-1; J: TRBJ2-7; DNA: TGCAGTGCTAGTAGATTTGGGGCAGGCTCCTACGAGCAGTACTTC; CDR3: CSASRFGAGSYEQYF
size: .; D: .; V: TRBV7-8; J: TRBJ1-3; DNA: TGTGCCAGCAGCTTAGCTCCAGGGATCTCTGGAAACACCATATATTTT; CDR3: CASSLAPGISGNTIYF